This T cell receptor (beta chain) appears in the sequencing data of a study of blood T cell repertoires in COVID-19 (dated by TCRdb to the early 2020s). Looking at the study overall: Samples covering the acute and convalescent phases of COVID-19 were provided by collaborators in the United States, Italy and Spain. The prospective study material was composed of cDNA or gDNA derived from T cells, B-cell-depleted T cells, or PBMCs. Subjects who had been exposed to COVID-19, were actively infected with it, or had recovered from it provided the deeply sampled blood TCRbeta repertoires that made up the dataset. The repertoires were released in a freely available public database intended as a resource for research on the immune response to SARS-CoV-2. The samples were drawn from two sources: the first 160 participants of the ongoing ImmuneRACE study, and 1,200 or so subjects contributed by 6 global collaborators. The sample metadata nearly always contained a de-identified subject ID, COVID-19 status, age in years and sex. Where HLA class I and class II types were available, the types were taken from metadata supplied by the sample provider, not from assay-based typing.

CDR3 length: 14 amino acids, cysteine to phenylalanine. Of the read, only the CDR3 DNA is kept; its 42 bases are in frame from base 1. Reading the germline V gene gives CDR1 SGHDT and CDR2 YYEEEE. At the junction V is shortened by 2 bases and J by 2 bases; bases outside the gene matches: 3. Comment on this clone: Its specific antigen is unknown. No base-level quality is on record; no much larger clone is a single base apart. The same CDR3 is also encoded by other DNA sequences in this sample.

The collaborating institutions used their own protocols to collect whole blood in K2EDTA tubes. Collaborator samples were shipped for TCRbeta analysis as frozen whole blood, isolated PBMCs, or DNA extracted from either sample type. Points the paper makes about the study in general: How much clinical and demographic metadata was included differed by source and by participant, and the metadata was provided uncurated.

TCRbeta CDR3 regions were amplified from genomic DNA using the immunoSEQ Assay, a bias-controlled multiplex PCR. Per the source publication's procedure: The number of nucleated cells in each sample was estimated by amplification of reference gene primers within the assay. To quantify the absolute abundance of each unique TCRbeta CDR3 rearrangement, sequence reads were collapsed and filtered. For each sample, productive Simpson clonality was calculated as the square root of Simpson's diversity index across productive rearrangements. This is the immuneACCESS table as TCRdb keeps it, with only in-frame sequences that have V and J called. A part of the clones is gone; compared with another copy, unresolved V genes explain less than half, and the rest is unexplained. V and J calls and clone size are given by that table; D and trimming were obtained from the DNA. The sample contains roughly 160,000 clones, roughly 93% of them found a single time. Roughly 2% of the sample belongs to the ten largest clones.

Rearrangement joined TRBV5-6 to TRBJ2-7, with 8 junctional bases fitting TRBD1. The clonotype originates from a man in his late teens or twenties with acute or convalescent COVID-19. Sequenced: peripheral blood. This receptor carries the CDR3 CASSFGQGTYEQYF. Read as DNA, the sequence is TGTGCCAGCAGCTTCGGACAGGGAACCTACGAGCAGTACTTC.